Included here is one TCR beta chain sequence, with context. Its antigen remains unidentified. The record has no base qualities; no much larger clone is one base away. This specimen comes from a study of blood T cell repertoires in COVID-19 (dated by TCRdb to the early 2020s). Concerning the study at large: Samples from collaborators originated in the United States, Italy and Spain and spanned both the acute and convalescent phases of COVID-19. The prospective study material was composed of cDNA or gDNA derived from T cells, B-cell-depleted T cells, or PBMCs. The dataset comprised deeply sampled blood TCRbeta repertoires from subjects exposed to, actively infected with, or recovered from COVID-19. The repertoires were made available in a free public database intended to serve as a resource for research on the immune response to SARS-CoV-2. Samples came from the ongoing ImmuneRACE study (first 160 participants) plus 1,254 subjects from 6 global collaborators. A de-identified subject ID, COVID-19 status, age in years and sex were almost always included in the sample metadata. Where HLA class I and class II types were available, the types were taken from metadata supplied by the sample provider, not from assay-based typing. General study outcomes and caveats: Clinical and demographic metadata were provided uncurated, with the amount varying by source and participant.

V has 2 bases trimmed and J has 4 bases trimmed; junction bases matching no gene number 5. The germline V gene sets CDR1 to SGHRS and CDR2 to YFSETQ. Taken from cysteine to phenylalanine, the CDR3 has 15 residues. Only the CDR3 region is kept as DNA, spanning 45 bases read in frame from base 1. Participants in the prospective study were enrolled through a virtual design, were aged roughly 18 to 90 years, and lived in fewer than 30 United States geographic areas. To assign participants to cohorts, the prospective study relied on clinical history that participants themselves reported in a screening survey and a study questionnaire. Recovered participants in ImmuneRACE Cohort 3 were defined as having two consecutive negative NP/OP PCR tests, clearance from a healthcare professional, or resolution of symptoms. In the prospective study, whole blood, serum and a nasopharyngeal or oropharyngeal swab were collected from each participant by mobile phlebotomists. Participants in the prospective study had the option to provide additional blood draws and questionnaires over an approximately 2-month period. Before DNA extraction, prospective study blood samples were shipped either frozen or at room temperature.

The immunoSEQ Assay, a bias-controlled multiplex PCR, was used to amplify TCRbeta CDR3 regions from genomic DNA. The published analysis was carried out like this. Within the assay, amplification of reference gene primers was used to estimate how many nucleated cells each sample contained. Sequence reads were collapsed and filtered to measure the absolute abundance of every unique TCRbeta CDR3 rearrangement. Productive Simpson clonality was computed per sample as the square root of Simpson's diversity index over productive rearrangements. Imported from immuneACCESS, the table was reduced by TCRdb to in-frame sequences with V and J called. These copies leave out some clones; in studies compared against another copy, an unresolved V gene accounts for under half, and the cause of the remainder is not known. V, J and clone size derive from that table, while D and trimming were established from the DNA sequence. The sample profile shows a few hundred thousand clones; roughly 85% of them were found once. Around 2.1% of the sample goes to the ten largest clones.

Recombination linked TRBV5-1 to TRBJ2-2; TRBD2 fits 7 bases in the junction. The receptor was derived from a man aged 30 to 45 who had recovered from COVID-19. The source material was PBMCs or T cells enriched from blood (not recorded which). In nucleotide form, the sequence is TGCGCCAGCAGCTTCGAAGGGAGGGGCACCGGGGAGCTGTTTTTT. This codes for CASSFEGRGTGELFF.